Each of the 9 T cell receptor beta chains below was sequenced from the same sample in a study of blood T cell repertoires in COVID-19. Method: immunoSEQ multiplex PCR; TCRdb's copy keeps in-frame clones and lacks some. The table has 300,000 to 400,000 clones, approximately 86% seen once. Sequencing was done on a sample of peripheral blood. These receptors were obtained from a woman aged 60-75 years with COVID-19, enrolled during active disease.

The J gene is TRBJ2-7, the V gene TRBV7-9; D is perhaps TRBD1 (5 bases). The CDR3 is 13 amino acids. CDR1 is SEHNR and CDR2 is FQNEAQ in the germline V gene (reference sequence). V was shortened by 6 bases and J by 5 bases, with 14 bases between the two germline ends. The CDR3 DNA sequence: TGTGCCAGCAGTCCAGACAGTAGAAACGAGCAGTACTTC. It translates to CASSPDSRNEQYF.

There are a few counts of this clone. The chain carries TRBV27 and TRBJ1-2; D is undetermined. This CDR3 has 13 residues. V dropped 4 bases and J dropped 4 bases, with 10 bases sitting between them. From germline, CDR1 is MNHEY and CDR2 SMNVEV (reference sequence). The CDR3 loop reads CASSSPGFYGYTF. Here the CDR3 DNA reads TGTGCCAGCAGTTCCCCGGGATTCTATGGCTACACCTTC.

The chain has TRBV30 and TRBJ1-1; D is unresolved. This CDR3 comprises 15 residues. Germline lookup yields CDR1 GTSNPN and CDR2 SVGIG (reference sequence). Trimming shortened V by 0 bases and J by 1 base, and 12 bases separated the two germline ends. The CDR3 bases are TGTGCCTGGAGTGTACCCATTAGAAGGAACACTGAAGCTTTCTTT. This gives the protein CAWSVPIRRNTEAFF.

V gene TRBV5-6 combines with J gene TRBJ1-5; D gene uncertain. Trimming took 3 bases from V and 5 from J, leaving 12 bases between them. Germline-derived CDR1 and CDR2 are SGHDT and YYEEEE. The CDR3 covers 14 residues. The CDR3: CASSSTGIHQPQHF. Written as DNA, the CDR3 is TGTGCCAGCAGCTCCACCGGGATCCATCAGCCCCAGCATTTT. The variable domain in full, completed from reference TRBV5-6 and TRBJ1-5, reads DAGVTQSPTHLIKTRGQQVTLRCSPKSGHDTVSWYQQALGQGPQFIFQYYEEEERQRGNFPDRFSGHQFPNYSSELNVNALLLGDSALYLCASSSTGIHQPQHFGDGTRLSIL.

The rearrangement links TRBV19 to TRBJ1-1; 9 bases fit TRBD1. Germline V CDR1 and CDR2: LNHDA, SQIVND (reference sequence). The ends lost 7 bases at V and 4 bases at J; junction bases unmatched: 7. The CDR3 is 14 residues long. CDR3 region: CASMLQGAGTEAFF. For the CDR3, the DNA is TGTGCCAGTATGCTACAGGGGGCCGGCACTGAAGCTTTCTTT.

The chain joins TRBV18 to TRBJ1-4; 7 positions agree with TRBD1. This CDR3 comprises 15 residues. Trimming at V came to 5 bases and at J to 7 bases, leaving 10 bases not matched to a gene. Germline assignment: CDR1 KGHSH and CDR2 LQKENI. The CDR3 sequence is CASSDEQGRSEKLFF. In nucleotides, the CDR3 is TGTGCCAGCTCAGATGAACAGGGGCGAAGTGAAAAACTGTTTTTT.

V and J are TRBV18 and TRBJ1-2; the D is unclear. This CDR3 has 12 residues. V dropped 3 bases and J dropped 8 bases, with 10 bases sitting between them. CDR1 KGHSH and CDR2 LQKENI come from the germline V gene. CDR3 amino acids: CASSPLTEGYTF. The CDR3 nucleotides are TGTGCCAGCTCACCCCTAACAGAGGGCTACACCTTC.

This chain uses TRBV6-1 with TRBJ1-1, with a tentative D call TRBD1 (5 bases). The germline CDR1 and CDR2 sequences are MNHNS and SASEGT. With 2 bases removed from V and 6 bases from J, the gap between germline ends came to 10 bases. CDR3 length: 13 residues. CDR3 residues: CASSERGSAEAFF. The CDR3 nucleotides are TGTGCCAGCAGTGAAAGGGGCAGCGCTGAAGCTTTCTTT.

This clone showed up just once. The rearrangement links TRBV7-9 to TRBJ2-5, with 12 nucleotides matching TRBD1. Germline V gives CDR1 SEHNR, CDR2 FQNEAQ (reference sequence). This CDR3 spans 15 amino acids. The V gene end was trimmed by 3 bases and the J gene end by 5 bases; junction bases not matched to a gene: 4. The DNA for the CDR3 is TGTGCCAGCAGCTTCGGGACAGGGGGCGAGGAGACCCAGTACTTC. Encoded protein: CASSFGTGGEETQYF. The full variable domain, with the rest looked up from reference TRBV7-9 and TRBJ2-5, is DTGVSQNPRHKITKRGQNVTFRCDPISEHNRLYWYRQTLGQGPEFLTYFQNEAQLEKSRLLSDRFSAERPKGSFSTLEIQRTEQGDSAMYLCASSFGTGGEETQYFGPGTRLLVL.